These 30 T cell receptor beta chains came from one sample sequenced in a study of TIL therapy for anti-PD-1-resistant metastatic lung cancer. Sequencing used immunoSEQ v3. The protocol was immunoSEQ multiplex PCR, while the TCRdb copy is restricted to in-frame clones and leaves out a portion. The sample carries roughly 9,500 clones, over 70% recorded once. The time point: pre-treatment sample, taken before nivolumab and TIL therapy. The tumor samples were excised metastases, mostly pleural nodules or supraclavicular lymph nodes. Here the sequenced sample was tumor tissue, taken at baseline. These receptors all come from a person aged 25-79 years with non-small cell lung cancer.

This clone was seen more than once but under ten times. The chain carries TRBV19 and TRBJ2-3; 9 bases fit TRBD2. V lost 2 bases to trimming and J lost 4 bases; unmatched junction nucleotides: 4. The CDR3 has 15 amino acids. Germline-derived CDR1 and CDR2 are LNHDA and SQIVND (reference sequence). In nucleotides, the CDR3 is TGTGCCAGTAGTATACGAGCTAGCGGGGCAGATACGCAGTATTTT. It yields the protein CASSIRASGADTQYF. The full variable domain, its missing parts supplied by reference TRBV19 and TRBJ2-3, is DGGITQSPKYLFRKEGQNVTLSCEQNLNHDAMYWYRQDPGQGLRLIYYSQIVNDFQKGDIAEGYSVSREKKESFPLTVTSAQKNPTAFYLCASSIRASGADTQYFGPGTRLTVL.

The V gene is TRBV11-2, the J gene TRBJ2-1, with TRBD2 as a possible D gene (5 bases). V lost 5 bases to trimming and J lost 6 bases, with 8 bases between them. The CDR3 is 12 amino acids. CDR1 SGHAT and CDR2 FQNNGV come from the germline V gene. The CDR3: CASSPTSNEQFF. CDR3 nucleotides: TGTGCCAGCAGCCCTACTAGCAATGAGCAGTTCTTC.

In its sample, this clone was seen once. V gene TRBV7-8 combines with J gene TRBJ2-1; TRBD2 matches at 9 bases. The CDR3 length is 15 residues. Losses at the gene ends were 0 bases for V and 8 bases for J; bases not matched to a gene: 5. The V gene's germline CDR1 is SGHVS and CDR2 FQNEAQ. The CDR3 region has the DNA TGTGCCAGCAGCTTAGCTAGCGGGAGTATGGATGAGCAGTTCTTC. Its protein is CASSLASGSMDEQFF.

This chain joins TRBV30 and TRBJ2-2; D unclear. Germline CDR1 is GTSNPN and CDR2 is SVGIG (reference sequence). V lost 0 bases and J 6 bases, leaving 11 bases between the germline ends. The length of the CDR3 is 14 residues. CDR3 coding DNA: TGTGCCTGGAGTGTAAGCAGCCATGCCGGGGAGCTGTTTTTT. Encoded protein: CAWSVSSHAGELFF. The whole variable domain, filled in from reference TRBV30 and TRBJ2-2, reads SQTIHQWPATLVQPVGSPLSLECTVEGTSNPNLYWYRQAAGRGLQLLFYSVGIGQISSEVPQNLSASRPQDRQFILSSKKLLLSDSGFYLCAWSVSSHAGELFFGEGSRLTVL.

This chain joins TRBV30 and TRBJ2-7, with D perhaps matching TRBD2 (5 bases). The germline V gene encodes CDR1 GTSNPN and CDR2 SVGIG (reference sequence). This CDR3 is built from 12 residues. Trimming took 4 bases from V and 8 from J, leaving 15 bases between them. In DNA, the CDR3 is TGTGCCTGGATCGAACCTGCGGGCCAGCAGTACTTC. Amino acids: CAWIEPAGQQYF.

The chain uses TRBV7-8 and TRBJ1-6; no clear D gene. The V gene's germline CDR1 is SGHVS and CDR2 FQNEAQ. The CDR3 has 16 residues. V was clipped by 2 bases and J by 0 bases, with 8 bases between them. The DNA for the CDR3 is TGTGCCAGCAGCTTACCCGAGAGCTCCTATAATTCACCCCTCCACTTT. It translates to CASSLPESSYNSPLHF.

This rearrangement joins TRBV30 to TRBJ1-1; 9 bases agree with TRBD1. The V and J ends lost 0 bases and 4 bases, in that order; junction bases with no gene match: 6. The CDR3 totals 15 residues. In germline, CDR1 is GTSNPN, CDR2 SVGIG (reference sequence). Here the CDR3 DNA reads TGTGCCTGGAGTGTAGGGGGACAGGGCCTCACTGAAGCTTTCTTT. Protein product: CAWSVGGQGLTEAFF.

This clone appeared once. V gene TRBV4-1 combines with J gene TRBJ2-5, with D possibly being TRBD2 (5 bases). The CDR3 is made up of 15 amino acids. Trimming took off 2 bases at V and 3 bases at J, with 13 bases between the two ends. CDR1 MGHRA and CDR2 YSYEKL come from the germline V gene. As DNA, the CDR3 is TGCGCCAGCAGCCAAACTCTTACTAGGGAAGAGACCCAGTACTTC. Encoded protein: CASSQTLTREETQYF.

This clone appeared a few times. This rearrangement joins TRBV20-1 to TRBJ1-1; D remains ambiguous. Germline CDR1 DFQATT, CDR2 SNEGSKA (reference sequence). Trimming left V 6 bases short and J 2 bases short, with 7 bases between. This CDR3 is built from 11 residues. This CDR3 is CSAQSNTEAFF. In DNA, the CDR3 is TGCAGTGCGCAGAGTAACACTGAAGCTTTCTTT.

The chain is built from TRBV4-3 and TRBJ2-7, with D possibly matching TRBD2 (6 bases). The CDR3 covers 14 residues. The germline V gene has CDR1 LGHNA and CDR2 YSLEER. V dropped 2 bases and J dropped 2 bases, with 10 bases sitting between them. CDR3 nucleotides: TGCGCCAGCAGCCAATTGGGGGGAACCTACGAGCAGTACTTC. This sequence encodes CASSQLGGTYEQYF.

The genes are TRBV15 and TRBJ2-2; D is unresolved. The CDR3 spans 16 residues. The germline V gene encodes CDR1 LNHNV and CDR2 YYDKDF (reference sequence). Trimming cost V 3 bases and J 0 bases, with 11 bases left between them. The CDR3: CATSRQGTTNTGELFF. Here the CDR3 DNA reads TGTGCCACCAGCAGGCAAGGAACTACGAACACCGGGGAGCTGTTTTTT.

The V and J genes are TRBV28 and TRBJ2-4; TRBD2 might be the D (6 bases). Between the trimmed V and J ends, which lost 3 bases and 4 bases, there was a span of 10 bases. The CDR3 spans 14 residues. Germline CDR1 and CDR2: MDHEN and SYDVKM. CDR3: CASSLGGKKNIQYF. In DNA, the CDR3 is TGTGCCAGCAGTTTGGGCGGGAAAAAAAACATTCAGTACTTC.

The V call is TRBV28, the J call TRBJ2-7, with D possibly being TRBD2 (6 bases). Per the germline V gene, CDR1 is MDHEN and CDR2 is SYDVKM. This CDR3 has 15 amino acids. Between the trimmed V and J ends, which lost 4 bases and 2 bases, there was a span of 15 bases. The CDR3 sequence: CASSSPTSRPYEQYF. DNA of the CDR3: TGTGCCAGCAGTTCACCCACTAGCCGACCCTACGAGCAGTACTTC. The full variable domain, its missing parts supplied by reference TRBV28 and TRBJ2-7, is DVKVTQSSRYLVKRTGEKVFLECVQDMDHENMFWYRQDPGLGLRLIYFSYDVKMKEKGDIPEGYSVSREKKERFSLILESASTNQTSMYLCASSSPTSRPYEQYFGPGTRLTVT.

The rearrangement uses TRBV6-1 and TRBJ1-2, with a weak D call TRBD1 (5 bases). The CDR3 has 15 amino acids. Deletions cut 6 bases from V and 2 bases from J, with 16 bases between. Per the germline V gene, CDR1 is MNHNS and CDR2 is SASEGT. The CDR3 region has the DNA TGTGCCAGCAGCCACGACCGACAGCAAAACTATGGCTACACCTTC. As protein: CASSHDRQQNYGYTF.

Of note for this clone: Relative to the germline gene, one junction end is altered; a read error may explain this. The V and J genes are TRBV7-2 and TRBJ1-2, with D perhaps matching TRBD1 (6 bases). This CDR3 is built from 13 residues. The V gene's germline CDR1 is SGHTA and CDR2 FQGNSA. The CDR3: CASSLGQDYGYAF. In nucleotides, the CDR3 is TGTGCCAGCAGCTTAGGACAGGACTATGGCTACGCCTTC. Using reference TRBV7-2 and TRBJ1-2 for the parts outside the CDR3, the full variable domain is GAGVSQSPSNKVTEKGKDVELRCDPISGHTALYWYRQSLGQGLEFLIYFQGNSAPDKSGLPSDRFSAERTGGSVSTLTIQRTQQEDSAVYLCASSLGQDYGYAFGSGTRLTVV.

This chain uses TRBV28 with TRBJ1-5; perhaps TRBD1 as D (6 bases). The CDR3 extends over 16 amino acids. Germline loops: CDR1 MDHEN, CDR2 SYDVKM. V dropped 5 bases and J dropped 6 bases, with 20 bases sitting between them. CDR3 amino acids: CASSNLRRGRIQPQHF. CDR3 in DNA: TGTGCCAGCAGTAACCTTCGCAGGGGAAGGATTCAGCCCCAGCATTTT.

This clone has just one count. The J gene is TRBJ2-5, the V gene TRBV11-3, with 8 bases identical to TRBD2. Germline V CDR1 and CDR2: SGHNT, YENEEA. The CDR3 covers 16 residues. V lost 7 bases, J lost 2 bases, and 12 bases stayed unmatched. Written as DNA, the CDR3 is TGTGCCAGCACCATTATGCAGGCTAGCGGGCAAGAGACCCAGTACTTC. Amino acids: CASTIMQASGQETQYF.

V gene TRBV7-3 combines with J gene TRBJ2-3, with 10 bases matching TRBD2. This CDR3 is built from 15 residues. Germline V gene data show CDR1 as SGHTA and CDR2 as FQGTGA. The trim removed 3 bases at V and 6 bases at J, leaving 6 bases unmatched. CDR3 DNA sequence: TGTGCCAGCAGCTTTGGAGCGGGAGGGCAGGATACGCAGTATTTT. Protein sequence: CASSFGAGGQDTQYF. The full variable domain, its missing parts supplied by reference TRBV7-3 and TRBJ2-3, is GAGVSQTPSNKVTEKGKYVELRCDPISGHTALYWYRQSLGQGPEFLIYFQGTGAADDSGLPNDRFFAVRPEGSVSTLKIQRTERGDSAVYLCASSFGAGGQDTQYFGPGTRLTVL.

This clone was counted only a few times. The CDR3 sequence: CASSESSSRDEQYF. The CDR3 nucleotides are TGTGCCAGCAGTGAATCCTCCTCCAGAGACGAGCAGTACTTC. This chain connects TRBV2 to TRBJ2-7; D remains unclear. Germline CDR1 reads SNHLY; CDR2 reads FYNNEI. Between the trimmed V and J ends, which lost 2 bases and 5 bases, there was a span of 13 bases. This CDR3 is 14 amino acids long.

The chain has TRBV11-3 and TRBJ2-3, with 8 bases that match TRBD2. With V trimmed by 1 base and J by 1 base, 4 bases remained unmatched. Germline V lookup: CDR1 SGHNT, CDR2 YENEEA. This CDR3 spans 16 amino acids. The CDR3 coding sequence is TGTGCCAGCAGCTTAGTGGCGGGGGGTGGCACAGATACGCAGTATTTT. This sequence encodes CASSLVAGGGTDTQYF.

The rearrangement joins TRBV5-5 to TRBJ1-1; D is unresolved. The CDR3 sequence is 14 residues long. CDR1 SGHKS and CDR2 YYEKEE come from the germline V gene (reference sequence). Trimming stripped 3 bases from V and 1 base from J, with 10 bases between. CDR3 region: CASSSPVWNTEAFF. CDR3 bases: TGTGCCAGCAGCTCCCCGGTCTGGAACACTGAAGCTTTCTTT. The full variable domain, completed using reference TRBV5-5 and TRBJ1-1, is DAGVTQSPTHLIKTRGQQVTLRCSPISGHKSVSWYQQVLGQGPQFIFQYYEKEERGRGNFPDRFSARQFPNYSSELNVNALLLGDSALYLCASSSPVWNTEAFFGQGTRLTVV.

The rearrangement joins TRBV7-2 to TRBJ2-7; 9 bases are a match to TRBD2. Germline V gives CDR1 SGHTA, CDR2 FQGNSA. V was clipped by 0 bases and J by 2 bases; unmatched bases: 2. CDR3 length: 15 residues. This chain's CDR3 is CASSLARGGTYEQYF. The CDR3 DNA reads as TGTGCCAGCAGCTTAGCGCGGGGGGGAACCTACGAGCAGTACTTC.

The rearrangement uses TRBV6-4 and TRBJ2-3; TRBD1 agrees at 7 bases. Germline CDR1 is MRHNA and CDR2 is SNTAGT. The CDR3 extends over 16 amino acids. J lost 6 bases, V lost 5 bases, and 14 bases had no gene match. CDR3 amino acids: CASSPSGGTGKDTQYF. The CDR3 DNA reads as TGTGCCAGCAGTCCCTCAGGGGGAACCGGGAAGGATACGCAGTATTTT.

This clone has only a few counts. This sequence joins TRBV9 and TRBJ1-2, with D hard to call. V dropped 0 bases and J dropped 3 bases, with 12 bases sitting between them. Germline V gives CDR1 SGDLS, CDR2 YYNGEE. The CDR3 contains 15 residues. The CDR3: CASSVERSPYYGYTF. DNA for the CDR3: TGTGCCAGCAGCGTAGAAAGGAGTCCGTACTATGGCTACACCTTC.

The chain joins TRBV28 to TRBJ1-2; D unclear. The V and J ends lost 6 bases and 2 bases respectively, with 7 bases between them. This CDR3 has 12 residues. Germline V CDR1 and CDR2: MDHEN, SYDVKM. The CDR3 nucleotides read TGTGCCAGCAGACGAGCGAACTATGGCTACACCTTC. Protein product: CASRRANYGYTF.

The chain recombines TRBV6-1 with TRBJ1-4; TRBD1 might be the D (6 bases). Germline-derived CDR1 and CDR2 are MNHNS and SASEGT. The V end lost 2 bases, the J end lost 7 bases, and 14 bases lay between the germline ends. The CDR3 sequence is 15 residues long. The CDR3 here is CASSERDRGGEKLFF. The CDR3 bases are TGTGCCAGCAGTGAACGTGACAGAGGGGGTGAAAAACTGTTTTTT.

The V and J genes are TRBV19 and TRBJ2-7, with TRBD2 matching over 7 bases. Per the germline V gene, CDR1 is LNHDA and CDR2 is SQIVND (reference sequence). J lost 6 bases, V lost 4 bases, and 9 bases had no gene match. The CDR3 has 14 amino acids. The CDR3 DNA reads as TGTGCCAGTAGTACTAGCGGACTAAGAGGCGAGCAGTACTTC. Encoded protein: CASSTSGLRGEQYF.

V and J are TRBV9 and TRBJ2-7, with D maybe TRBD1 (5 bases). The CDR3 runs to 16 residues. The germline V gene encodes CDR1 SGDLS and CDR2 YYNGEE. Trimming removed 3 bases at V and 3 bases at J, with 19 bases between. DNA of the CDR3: TGTGCCAGCAGCGGACACCAGGGTTCCGGTTTCTACGAGCAGTACTTC. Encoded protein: CASSGHQGSGFYEQYF.

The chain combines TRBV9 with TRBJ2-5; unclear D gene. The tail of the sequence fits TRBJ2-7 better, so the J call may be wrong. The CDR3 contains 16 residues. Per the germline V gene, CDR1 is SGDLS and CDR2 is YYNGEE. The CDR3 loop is CASSVDVQTGVYEQYF. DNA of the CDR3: TGTGCCAGCAGCGTAGATGTCCAAACTGGGGTCTACGAGCAGTACTTC.

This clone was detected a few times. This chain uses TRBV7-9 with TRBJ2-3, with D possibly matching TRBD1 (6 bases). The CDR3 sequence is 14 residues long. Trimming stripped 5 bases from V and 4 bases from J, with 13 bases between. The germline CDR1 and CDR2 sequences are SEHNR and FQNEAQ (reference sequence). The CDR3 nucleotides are TGTGCCAGCAGCCCCGGACAGTTGGCAGATACGCAGTATTTT. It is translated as CASSPGQLADTQYF.